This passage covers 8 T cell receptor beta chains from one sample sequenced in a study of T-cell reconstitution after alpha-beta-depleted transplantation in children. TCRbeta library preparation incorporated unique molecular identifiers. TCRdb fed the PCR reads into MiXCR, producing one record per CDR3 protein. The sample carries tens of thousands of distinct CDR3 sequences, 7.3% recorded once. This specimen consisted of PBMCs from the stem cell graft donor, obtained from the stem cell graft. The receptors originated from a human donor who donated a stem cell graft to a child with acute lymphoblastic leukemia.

CDR3 nucleotide sequence: TGTGCCAGCAGCTTAGTTTCGGGACAGGGATCAGAGACCCAGTACTTC. This translates into CASSLVSGQGSETQYF. The rearrangement links TRBV7-8 to TRBJ2-5; 9 bases match TRBD1. The germline gives CDR1 SGHVS, CDR2 FQNEAQ. V shed 1 base and J 4 bases; nucleotides not matched to a gene: 7. The CDR3 is made up of 16 amino acids.

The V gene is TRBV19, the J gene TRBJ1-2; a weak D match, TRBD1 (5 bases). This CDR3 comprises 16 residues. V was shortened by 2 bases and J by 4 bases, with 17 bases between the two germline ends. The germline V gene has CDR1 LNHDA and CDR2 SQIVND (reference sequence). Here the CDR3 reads CASSIQARGAIYGYTF. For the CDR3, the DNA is TGTGCCAGTAGTATACAGGCGCGCGGGGCAATCTATGGCTACACCTTC.

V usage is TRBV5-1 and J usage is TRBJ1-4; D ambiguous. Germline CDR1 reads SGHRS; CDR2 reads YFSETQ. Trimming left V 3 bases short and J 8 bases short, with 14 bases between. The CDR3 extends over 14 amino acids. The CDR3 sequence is CASSYREGGEKLFF. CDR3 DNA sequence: TGCGCCAGCAGCTACCGGGAGGGAGGAGAAAAACTGTTTTTT.

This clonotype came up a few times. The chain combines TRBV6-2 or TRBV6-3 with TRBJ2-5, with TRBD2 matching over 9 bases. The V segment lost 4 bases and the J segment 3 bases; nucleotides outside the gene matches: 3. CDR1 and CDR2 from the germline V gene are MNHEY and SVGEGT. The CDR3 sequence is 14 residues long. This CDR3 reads CASSLLAGKETQYF. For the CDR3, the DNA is TGTGCCAGCAGTTTGCTAGCGGGGAAAGAGACCCAGTACTTC.

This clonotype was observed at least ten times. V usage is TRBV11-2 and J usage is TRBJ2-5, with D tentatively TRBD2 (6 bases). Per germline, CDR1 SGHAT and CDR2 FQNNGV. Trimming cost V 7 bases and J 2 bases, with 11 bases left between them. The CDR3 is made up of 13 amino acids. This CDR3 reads CASTTGVQETQYF. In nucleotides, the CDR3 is TGTGCCAGCACCACGGGGGTACAAGAGACCCAGTACTTC.

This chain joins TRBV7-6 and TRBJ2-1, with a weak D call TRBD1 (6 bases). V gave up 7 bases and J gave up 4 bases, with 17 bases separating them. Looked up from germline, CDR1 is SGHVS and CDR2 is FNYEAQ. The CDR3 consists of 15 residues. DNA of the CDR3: TGTGCCAGCACCCCAGGGGCAGGAGATTACAATGAGCAGTTCTTC. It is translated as CASTPGAGDYNEQFF.

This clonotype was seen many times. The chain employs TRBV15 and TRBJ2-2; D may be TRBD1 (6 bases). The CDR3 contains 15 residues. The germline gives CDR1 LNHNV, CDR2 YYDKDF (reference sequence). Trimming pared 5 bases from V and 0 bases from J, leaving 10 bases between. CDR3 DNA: TGTGCCACCAGCCAGGACAGATCGAACACCGGGGAGCTGTTTTTT. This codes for CATSQDRSNTGELFF. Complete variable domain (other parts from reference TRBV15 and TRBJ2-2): DAMVIQNPRYQVTQFGKPVTLSCSQTLNHNVMYWYQQKSSQAPKLLFHYYDKDFNNEADTPDNFQSRRPNTSFCFLDIRSPGLGDTAMYLCATSQDRSNTGELFFGEGSRLTVL.

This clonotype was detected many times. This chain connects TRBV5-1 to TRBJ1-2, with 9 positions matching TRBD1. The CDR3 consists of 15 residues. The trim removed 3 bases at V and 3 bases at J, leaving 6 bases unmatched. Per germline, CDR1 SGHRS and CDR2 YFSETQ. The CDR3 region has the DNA TGCGCCAGCAGCTCCCACAGGGGGCCGGACTATGGCTACACCTTC. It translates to CASSSHRGPDYGYTF.